This note documents a single T cell receptor (beta chain) sequence. It lacks a known antigen. Qualities for individual bases were not recorded, and no much larger clone is one base off. For TCRbeta CDR3 sequencing, genomic DNA from the sorted cells was extracted using the QIAGEN DNeasy Blood and Tissue Kit. High-throughput TCRbeta CDR3 sequencing, including PCR amplification with bias correction and internal controls, was performed commercially through immunoSEQ. As for the authors' bioinformatics: Unique productive TCRbeta sequences were defined by CDR3 nucleotide sequence where primers matched, otherwise by CDR3 amino acid sequence with Vbeta and Jbeta genes. To correct for sorting error, sequences found in more than one sorted population at a frequency ratio of 2:1 or less were discarded, and the remaining shared sequences were assigned to the population with the higher frequency. Donor-reactive sequences were defined as at least 5-fold expanded in CFSE-low cells versus unstimulated cells, with frequency of at least 0.01% in CFSE-low cells. Jensen-Shannon divergence, calculated on the top 100 TCRbeta sequences ranked by frequency, was used to quantify repertoire divergence. When a sample had multiple sequencing runs, each run was corrected for sorting error separately and the runs were then pooled. The table was pulled from immuneACCESS by TCRdb, which kept in-frame rearrangements only. Such tables lose some clones; where checked, under half of the loss comes from unresolved V genes, and the rest has no known cause. The V and J calls and clone size come from that table; D and trimming were worked out from the DNA. Present in this sample are some 80,000 clones, about 98% of which were seen just once. The ten most abundant clones make up approximately 0.56% of the sample.

The entry originates in a study of Tregs in tolerant kidney transplant recipients (dated by TCRdb to between 2018 and 2020). About the full investigation: The transplants used related donors along with nonmyeloablative bone marrow transplantation, and in the human trials mixed chimerism was transient. Before combined kidney and bone marrow transplantation, this study identified donor-specific regulatory T cells using TCRbeta sequencing and then followed those same cells after transplant. Overall study outcomes, separate from this receptor: PCR primers changed over time for some patients, so nucleotide-level comparison across those patients' samples was not possible. Expanding Tregs with activated donor B cells appeared to identify the most biologically relevant and donor-specific TCRbeta repertoire. Donor-specific Treg expansion was found to exceed global Treg expansion in tolerant patients, suggesting antigen-driven rather than nonspecific expansion. Because the study included only a small number of patients, the results must be confirmed in larger populations and under other immunosuppression protocols. Biological reproducibility was not directly addressed, though technical replication error appeared minimal.

The time point label corresponds to: blood sample drawn before combined kidney and bone marrow transplant. Unstimulated Tregs (CD4+CD25+CD127-), CD4+ non-Tregs (CD4+CD25-), CD4 and CD8 cells were FACS-sorted from thawed PBMCs. The patients were a handful of recipients of combined kidney and bone marrow transplants from the ITN036ST trial, and samples were available only for these trial subjects. Healthy control blood was processed to PBMCs with a Ficoll density gradient and then cryopreserved, whereas patient PBMCs were collected both before and after transplant. The CDR3 starts with the cysteine, ends with the phenylalanine, and has 17 residues. Of the read, only the CDR3 DNA is kept; its 51 bases are in frame from base 1. Ends trimmed: V by 4 bases, J by 6 bases; bases unmatched to a gene: 14. CDR1 and CDR2, looked up from the germline V gene, are MDHEN and SYDVKM.

The TCR was taken from a human donor who received a combined kidney and bone marrow transplant. The sample in question was CD4+ T cells from blood, obtained before the transplant. This chain joins TRBV28 to TRBJ2-2; 7 of the junction bases match TRBD2. The CDR3 protein is CASSSPPGLGVAGELFF. In nucleotide form, the sequence is TGTGCCAGCAGTTCGCCTCCTGGACTAGGGGTTGCCGGGGAGCTGTTTTTT.